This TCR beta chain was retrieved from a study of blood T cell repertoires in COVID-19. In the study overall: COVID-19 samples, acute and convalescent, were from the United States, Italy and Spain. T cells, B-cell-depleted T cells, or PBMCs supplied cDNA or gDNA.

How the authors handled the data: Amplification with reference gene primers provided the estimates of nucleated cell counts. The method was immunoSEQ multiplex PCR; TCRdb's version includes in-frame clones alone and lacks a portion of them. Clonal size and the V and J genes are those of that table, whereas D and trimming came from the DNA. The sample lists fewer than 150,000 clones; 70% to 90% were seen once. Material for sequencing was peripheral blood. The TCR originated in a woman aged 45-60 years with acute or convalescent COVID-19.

As DNA, the CDR3 is TGTGCCAGCTCACCTCGACAGGATGATCAGCCCCAGCATTTT. Its translation is CASSPRQDDQPQHF. The chain joins TRBV18 to TRBJ1-5; possibly TRBD1 for D (6 bases). Trimming left V 3 bases short and J 5 bases short, with 11 bases between. The germline gives CDR1 KGHSH, CDR2 LQKENI. The CDR3 consists of 14 residues. Full variable domain (missing parts from reference TRBV18 and TRBJ1-5): NAGVMQNPRHLVRRRGQEARLRCSPMKGHSHVYWYRQLPEEGLKFMVYLQKENIIDESGMPKERFSAEFPKEGPSILRIQQVVRGDSAAYFCASSPRQDDQPQHFGDGTRLSIL.